The source of this T cell receptor beta chain is a study of T-cell reconstitution after alpha-beta-depleted transplantation in children. Findings and caveats of the study: Approximately two months post-transplant, alpha-beta T cells reportedly originated from several hundred expanded graft clones. Surviving recipient T cells and intrathymic progenitors accounted for some patients' high TCRbeta diversity at day 60. Diversity and T-cell counts at one year after transplant derived mostly from new T cells.

At least ten counts were recorded for this clonotype. The antigen is undetermined. A library of TCRbeta sequences, prepared with unique molecular identifiers, was generated. From the PCR reads, TCRdb called clonotypes with MiXCR, one entry per CDR3 protein. Of about 460,000 distinct CDR3 sequences in the sample, roughly a tenth were seen once. Germline V gives CDR1 MNHNS, CDR2 SASEGT. Trimming took off 8 bases at V and 1 base at J, with 8 bases between the two ends. The CDR3 consists of 13 residues. The genes are TRBV6-1 and TRBJ2-2; D ambiguous. The sequence was collected from a child aged 2 to 10 with inherited bone marrow failure, due to receive a stem cell transplant. The sequenced sample was PBMCs, obtained before TCRalphabeta/CD19-depleted stem cell transplant. The CDR3 is CASGRWNTGELFF. Written as DNA, the CDR3 is TGTGCCAGCGGTCGATGGAACACCGGGGAGCTGTTTTTT.